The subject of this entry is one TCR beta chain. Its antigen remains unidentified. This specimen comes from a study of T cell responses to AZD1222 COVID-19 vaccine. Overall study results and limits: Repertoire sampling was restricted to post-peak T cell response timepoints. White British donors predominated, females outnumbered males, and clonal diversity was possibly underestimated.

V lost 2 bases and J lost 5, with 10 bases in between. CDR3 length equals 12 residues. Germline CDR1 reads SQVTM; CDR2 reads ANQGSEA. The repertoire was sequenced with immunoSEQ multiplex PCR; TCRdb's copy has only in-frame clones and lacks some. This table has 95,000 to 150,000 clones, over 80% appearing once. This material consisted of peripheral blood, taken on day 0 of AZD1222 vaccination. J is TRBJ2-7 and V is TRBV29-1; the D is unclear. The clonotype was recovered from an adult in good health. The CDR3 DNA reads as TGCAGCGTTGAACTAGGCAGCCACGAGCAGTACTTC. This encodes CSVELGSHEQYF.